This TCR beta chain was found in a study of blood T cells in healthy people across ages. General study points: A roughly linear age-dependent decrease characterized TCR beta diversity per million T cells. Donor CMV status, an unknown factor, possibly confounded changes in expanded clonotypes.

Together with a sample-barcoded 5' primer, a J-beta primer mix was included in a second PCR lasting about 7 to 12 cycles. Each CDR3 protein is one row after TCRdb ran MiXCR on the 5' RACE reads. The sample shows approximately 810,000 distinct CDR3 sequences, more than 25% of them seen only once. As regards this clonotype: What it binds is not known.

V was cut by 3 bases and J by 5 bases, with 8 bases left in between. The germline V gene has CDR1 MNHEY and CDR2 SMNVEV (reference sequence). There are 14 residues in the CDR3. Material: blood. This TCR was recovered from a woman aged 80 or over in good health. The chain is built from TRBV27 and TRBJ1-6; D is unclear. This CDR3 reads CASSFHRNNSPLHF. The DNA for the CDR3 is TGTGCCAGCAGTTTTCACCGTAATAATTCACCCCTCCACTTT.